The 7 T cell receptor beta chains presented below share a single source sample, sequenced in a study of T cell responses to AZD1222 COVID-19 vaccine. Repertoires were generated with immunoSEQ multiplex PCR, while TCRdb's copy carries only in-frame clones and drops some. The sample lists approximately 150,000 clones; approximately 89% were seen once. The material sequenced was peripheral blood, taken on day 0 of AZD1222 vaccination. The receptors were sampled from an adult in good health.

The chain links TRBV19 to TRBJ1-1; maybe TRBD1 (6 bases). The germline V gene encodes CDR1 LNHDA and CDR2 SQIVND (reference sequence). This CDR3 is built from 15 residues. V gave up 3 bases and J gave up 0 bases, with 11 bases separating them. The CDR3 loop reads CASSMWQGMNTEAFF. The DNA for the CDR3 is TGTGCCAGTAGTATGTGGCAGGGGATGAACACTGAAGCTTTCTTT.

The chain carries TRBV24-1 and TRBJ1-2, with 9 bases aligning to TRBD1. Germline lookup yields CDR1 KGHDR and CDR2 SFDVKD. J was trimmed by 7 bases and V by 3 bases; bases with no gene match: 14. CDR3 length: 17 residues. The CDR3 spells CATSDPSTGGGWGGYTF. The CDR3 nucleotides are TGTGCCACCAGTGATCCCTCGACAGGGGGAGGCTGGGGTGGCTACACCTTC.

The chain is built from TRBV11-2 and TRBJ2-3; the D gene is possibly TRBD1 (5 bases). Trimming cost V 6 bases and J 1 base, with 8 bases left between them. CDR1 and CDR2 from the germline V gene are SGHAT and FQNNGV. The CDR3 totals 13 residues. CDR3 DNA sequence: TGTGCCAGCAGGATAGGGGGCACAGATACGCAGTATTTT. It encodes CASRIGGTDTQYF.

The chain is built from TRBV9 and TRBJ1-5, with no clear D. There are 11 residues in the CDR3. Per germline, CDR1 SGDLS and CDR2 YYNGEE. Trimming removed 0 bases from V and 5 bases from J, with 0 bases in between. For the CDR3, the DNA is TGTGCCAGCAGCGTAGATCAGCCCCAGCATTTT. It translates to CASSVDQPQHF.

This chain links TRBV5-1 with TRBJ2-7; 7 nucleotides align to TRBD1. The CDR3 runs 15 residues. The V and J ends lost 4 bases and 3 bases, in that order; junction bases with no gene match: 10. Germline V CDR1 and CDR2: SGHRS, YFSETQ. CDR3 protein: CASSRETGPIYEQYF. The CDR3 nucleotides are TGCGCCAGCAGCCGTGAGACAGGGCCGATCTACGAGCAGTACTTC.

The rearrangement joins TRBV12-3 or TRBV12-4 to TRBJ1-2, with D maybe TRBD1 (6 bases). The CDR3 runs 12 residues. V was cut by 8 bases and J by 5 bases, with 12 bases left in between. CDR3 residues: CASWGGAYGYTF. The DNA for the CDR3 is TGTGCCAGCTGGGGGGGGGCTTATGGCTACACCTTC.

The chain uses TRBV7-3 and TRBJ1-2; 7 bases are shared with TRBD1. V lost 5 bases to trimming and J lost 9 bases; unmatched junction nucleotides: 15. This CDR3 region has 15 residues. Per germline, CDR1 SGHTA and CDR2 FQGTGA. Written as DNA, the CDR3 is TGTGCCAGCAGCGAGGGGCAGGGGGACCTTGTTCGCTACACCTTC. Its protein product is CASSEGQGDLVRYTF.